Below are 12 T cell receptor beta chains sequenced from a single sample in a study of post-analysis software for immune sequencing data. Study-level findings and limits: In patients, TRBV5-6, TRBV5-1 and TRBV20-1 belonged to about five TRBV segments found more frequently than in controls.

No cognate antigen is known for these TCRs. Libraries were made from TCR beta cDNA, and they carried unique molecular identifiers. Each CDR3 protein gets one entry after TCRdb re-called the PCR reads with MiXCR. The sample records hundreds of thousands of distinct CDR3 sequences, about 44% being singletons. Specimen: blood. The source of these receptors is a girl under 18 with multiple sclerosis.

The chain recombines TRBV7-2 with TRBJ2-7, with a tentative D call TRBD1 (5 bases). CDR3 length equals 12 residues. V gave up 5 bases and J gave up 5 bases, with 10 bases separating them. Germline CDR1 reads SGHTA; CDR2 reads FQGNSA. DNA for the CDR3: TGTGCCAGCAGCGTAGACAGTGACGAGCAGTACTTC. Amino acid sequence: CASSVDSDEQYF. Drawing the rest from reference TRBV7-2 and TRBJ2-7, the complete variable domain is GAGVSQSPSNKVTEKGKDVELRCDPISGHTALYWYRQSLGQGLEFLIYFQGNSAPDKSGLPSDRFSAERTGGSVSTLTIQRTQQEDSAVYLCASSVDSDEQYFGPGTRLTVT.

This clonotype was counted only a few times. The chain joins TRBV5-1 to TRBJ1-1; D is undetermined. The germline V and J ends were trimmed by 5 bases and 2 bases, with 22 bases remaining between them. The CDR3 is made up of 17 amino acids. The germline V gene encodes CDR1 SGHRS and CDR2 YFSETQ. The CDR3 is CASRSQPDTWTNTEAFF. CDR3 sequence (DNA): TGCGCCAGCAGATCGCAACCTGACACTTGGACTAACACTGAAGCTTTCTTT.

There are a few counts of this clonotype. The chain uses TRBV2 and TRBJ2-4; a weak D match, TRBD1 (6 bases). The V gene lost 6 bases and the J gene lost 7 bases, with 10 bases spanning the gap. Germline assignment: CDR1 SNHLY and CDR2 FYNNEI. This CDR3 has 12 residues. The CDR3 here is CASRRQGNIQYF. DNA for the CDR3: TGTGCCAGCAGAAGGCAGGGGAACATTCAGTACTTC.

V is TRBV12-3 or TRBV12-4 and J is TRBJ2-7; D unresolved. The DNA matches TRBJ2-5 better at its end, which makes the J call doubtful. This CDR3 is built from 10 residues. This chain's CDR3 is CASAAETQYF. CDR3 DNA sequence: TGTGCCAGCGCGGCCGAGACCCAGTACTTC.

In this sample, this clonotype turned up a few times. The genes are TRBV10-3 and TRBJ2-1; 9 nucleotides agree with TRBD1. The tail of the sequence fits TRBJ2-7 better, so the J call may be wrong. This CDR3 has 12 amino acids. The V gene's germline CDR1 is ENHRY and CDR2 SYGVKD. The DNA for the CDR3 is TGTGCCATCGGGACAGGGATCAATGAGCAGTACTTC. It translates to CAIGTGINEQYF.

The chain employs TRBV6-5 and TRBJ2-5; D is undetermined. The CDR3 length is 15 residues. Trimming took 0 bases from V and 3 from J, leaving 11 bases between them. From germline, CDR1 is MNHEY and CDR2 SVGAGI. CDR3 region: CASSYSWQVKETQYF. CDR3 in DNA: TGTGCCAGCAGTTACTCGTGGCAGGTGAAAGAGACCCAGTACTTC.

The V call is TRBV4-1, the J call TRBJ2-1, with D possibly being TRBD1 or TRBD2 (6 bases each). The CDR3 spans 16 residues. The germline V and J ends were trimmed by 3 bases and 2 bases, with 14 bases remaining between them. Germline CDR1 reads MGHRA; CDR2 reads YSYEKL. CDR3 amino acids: CASSQVIGGAYNEQFF. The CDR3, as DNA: TGCGCCAGCAGCCAGGTGATCGGGGGCGCCTACAATGAGCAGTTCTTC.

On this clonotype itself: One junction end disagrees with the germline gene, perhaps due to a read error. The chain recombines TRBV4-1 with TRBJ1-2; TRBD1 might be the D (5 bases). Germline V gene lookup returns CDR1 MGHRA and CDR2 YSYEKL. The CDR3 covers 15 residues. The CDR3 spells CAGRNRTYNRQGYTF. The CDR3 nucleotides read TGCGCCGGCAGAAATAGGACCTACAACCGACAGGGCTACACCTTC.

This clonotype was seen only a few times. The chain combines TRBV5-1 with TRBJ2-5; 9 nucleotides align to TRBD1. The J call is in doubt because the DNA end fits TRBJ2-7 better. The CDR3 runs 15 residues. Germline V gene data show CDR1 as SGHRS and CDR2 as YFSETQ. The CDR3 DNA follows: TGCGCCAGCAGCTATCCCCCGGGACAGGGTGACGAGCAGTACTTC. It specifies CASSYPPGQGDEQYF.

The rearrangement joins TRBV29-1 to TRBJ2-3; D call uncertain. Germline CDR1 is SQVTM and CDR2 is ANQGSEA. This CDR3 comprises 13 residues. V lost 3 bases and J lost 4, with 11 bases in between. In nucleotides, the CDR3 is TGCAGCGTTGAGTGGCAAATGCCAGATACGCAGTATTTT. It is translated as CSVEWQMPDTQYF.

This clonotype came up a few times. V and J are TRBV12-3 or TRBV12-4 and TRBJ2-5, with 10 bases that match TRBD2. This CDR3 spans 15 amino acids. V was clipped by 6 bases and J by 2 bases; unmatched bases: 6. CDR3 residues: CASSPSSGGQETQYF. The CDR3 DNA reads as TGTGCCAGCAGCCCCTCTAGCGGGGGACAAGAGACCCAGTACTTC.

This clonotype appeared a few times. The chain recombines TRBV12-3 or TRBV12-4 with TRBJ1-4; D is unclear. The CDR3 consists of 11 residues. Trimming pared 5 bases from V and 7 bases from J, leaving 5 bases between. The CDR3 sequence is CASSNSEKLFF. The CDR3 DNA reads TGTGCCAGCAGTAACAGTGAAAAACTGTTTTTT.